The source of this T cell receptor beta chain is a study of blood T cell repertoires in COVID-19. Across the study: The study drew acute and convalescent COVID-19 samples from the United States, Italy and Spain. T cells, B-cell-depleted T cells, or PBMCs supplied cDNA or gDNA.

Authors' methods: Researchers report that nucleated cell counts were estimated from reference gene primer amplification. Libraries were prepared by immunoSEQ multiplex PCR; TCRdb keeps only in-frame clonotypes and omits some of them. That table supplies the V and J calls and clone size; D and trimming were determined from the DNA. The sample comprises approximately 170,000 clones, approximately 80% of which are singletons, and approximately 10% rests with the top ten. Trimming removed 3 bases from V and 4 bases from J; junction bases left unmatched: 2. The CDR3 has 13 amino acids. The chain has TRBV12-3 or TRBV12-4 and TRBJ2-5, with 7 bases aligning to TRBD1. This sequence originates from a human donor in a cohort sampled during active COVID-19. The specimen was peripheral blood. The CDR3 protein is CASSFNRGETQYF. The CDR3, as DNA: TGTGCCAGCAGTTTTAACAGGGGAGAGACCCAGTACTTC.